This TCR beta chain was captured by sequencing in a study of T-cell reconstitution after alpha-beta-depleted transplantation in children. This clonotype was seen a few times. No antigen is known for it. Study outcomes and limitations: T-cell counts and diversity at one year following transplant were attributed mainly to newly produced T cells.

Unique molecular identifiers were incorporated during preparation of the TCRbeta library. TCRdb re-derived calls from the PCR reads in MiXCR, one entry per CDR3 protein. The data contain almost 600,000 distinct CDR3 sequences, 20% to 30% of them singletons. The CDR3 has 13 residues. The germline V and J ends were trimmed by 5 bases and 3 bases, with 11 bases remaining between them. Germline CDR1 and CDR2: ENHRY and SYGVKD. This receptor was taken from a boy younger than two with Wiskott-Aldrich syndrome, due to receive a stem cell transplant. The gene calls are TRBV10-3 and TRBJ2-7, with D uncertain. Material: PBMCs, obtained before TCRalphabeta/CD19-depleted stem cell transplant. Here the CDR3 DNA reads TGTGCCATCAGTTTACTGGGCGACTACGAGCAGTACTTC. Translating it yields CAISLLGDYEQYF.